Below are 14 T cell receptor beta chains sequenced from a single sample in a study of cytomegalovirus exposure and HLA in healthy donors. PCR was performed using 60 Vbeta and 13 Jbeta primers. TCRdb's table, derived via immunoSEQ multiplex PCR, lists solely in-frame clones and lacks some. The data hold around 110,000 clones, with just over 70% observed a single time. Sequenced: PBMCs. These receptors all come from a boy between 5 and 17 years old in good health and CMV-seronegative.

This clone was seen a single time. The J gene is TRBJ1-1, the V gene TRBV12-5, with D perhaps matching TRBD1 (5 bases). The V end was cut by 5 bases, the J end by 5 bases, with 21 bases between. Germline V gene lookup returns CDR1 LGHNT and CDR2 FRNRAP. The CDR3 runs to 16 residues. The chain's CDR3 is CASGVEIVGHPTEAFF. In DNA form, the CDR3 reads TGTGCTAGTGGTGTGGAGATCGTGGGGCACCCGACTGAAGCTTTCTTT.

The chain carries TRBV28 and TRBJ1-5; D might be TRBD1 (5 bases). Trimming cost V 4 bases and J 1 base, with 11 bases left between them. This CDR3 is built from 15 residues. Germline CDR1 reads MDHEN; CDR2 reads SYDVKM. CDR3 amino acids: CASSSRGPSNQPQHF. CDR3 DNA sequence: TGTGCCAGCAGTTCTAGGGGTCCGAGCAATCAGCCCCAGCATTTT.

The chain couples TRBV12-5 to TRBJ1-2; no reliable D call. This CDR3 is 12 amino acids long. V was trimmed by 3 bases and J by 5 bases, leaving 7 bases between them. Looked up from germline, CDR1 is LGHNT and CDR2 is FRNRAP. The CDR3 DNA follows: TGTGCTAGTGGTTTCCCGTCTTATGGCTACACCTTC. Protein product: CASGFPSYGYTF. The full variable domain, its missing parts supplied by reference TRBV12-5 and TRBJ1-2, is DARVTQTPRHKVTEMGQEVTMRCQPILGHNTVFWYRQTMMQGLELLAYFRNRAPLDDSGMPKDRFSAEMPDATLATLKIQPSEPRDSAVYFCASGFPSYGYTFGSGTRLTVV.

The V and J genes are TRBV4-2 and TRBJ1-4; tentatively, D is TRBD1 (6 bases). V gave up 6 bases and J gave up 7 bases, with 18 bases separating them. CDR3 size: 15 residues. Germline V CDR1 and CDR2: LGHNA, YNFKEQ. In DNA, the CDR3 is TGTGCCAGCAGACCAGGGGAGGGGAGTGGTGAAAAACTGTTTTTT. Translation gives CASRPGEGSGEKLFF.

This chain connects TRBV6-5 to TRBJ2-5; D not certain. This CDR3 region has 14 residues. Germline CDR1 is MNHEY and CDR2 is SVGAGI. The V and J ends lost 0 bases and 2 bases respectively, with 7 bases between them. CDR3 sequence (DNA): TGTGCCAGCAGTTACTCCACAACACAAGAGACCCAGTACTTC. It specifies CASSYSTTQETQYF.

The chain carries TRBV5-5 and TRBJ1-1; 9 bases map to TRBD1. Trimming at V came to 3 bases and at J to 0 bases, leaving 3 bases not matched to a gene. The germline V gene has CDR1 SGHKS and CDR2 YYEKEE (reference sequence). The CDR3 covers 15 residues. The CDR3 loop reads CASSWTGELNTEAFF. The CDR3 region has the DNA TGTGCCAGCAGCTGGACAGGGGAATTGAACACTGAAGCTTTCTTT.

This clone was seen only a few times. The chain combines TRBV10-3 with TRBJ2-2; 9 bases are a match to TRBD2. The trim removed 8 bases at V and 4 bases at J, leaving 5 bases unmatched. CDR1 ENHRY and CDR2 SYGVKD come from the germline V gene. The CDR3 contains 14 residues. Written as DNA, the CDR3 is TGTGCCATCTCAAGAGCGGGGGGCACCGGGGAGCTGTTTTTT. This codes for CAISRAGGTGELFF.

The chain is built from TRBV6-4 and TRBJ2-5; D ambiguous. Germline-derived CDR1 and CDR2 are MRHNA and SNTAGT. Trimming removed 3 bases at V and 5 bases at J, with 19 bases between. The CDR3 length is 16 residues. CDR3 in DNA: TGTGCCAGCAGTGAGAGGTCGGCTCAGAGGTGTGAGACCCAGTACTTC. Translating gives CASSERSAQRCETQYF.

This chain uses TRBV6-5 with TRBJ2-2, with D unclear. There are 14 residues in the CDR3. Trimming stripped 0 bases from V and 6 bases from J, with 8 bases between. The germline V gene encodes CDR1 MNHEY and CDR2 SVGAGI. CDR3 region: CASSYSQKPGELFF. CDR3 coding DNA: TGTGCCAGCAGTTACTCGCAAAAGCCCGGGGAGCTGTTTTTT.

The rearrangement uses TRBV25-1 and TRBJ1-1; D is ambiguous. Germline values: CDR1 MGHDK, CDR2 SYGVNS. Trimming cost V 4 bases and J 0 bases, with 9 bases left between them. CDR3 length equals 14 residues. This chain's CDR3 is CASSGGLMNTEAFF. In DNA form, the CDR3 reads TGTGCCAGCAGTGGCGGTCTCATGAACACTGAAGCTTTCTTT.

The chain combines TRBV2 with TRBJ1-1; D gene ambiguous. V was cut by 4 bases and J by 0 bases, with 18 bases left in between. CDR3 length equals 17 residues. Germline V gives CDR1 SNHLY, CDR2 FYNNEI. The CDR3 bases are TGTGCCAGCAGTGGGTACAGCTACTCAGAACTGAACACTGAAGCTTTCTTT. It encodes CASSGYSYSELNTEAFF.

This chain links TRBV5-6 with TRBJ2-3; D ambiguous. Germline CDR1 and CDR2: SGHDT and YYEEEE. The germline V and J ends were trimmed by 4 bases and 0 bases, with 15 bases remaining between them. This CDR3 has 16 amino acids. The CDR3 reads CASSLSSTASTDTQYF. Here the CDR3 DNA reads TGTGCCAGCAGCCTGAGCTCTACAGCTAGCACAGATACGCAGTATTTT.

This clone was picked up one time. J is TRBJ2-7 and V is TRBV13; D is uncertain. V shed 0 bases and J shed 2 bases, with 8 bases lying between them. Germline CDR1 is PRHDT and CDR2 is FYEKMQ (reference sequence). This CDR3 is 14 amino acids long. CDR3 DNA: TGTGCCAGCAGCTTAGGCCGAGGAACCTACGAGCAGTACTTC. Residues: CASSLGRGTYEQYF.

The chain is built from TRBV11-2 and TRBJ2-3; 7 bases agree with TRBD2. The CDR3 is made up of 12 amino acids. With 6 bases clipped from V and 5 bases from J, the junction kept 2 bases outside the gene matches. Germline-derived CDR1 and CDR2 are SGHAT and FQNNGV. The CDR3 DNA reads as TGTGCCAGCAGACGGGAGGTAGATACGCAGTATTTT. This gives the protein CASRREVDTQYF.